This T cell receptor (beta chain) was recorded in a study of control samples from healthy donors and cancer patients. V lost 3 bases to trimming and J lost 0 bases; unmatched junction nucleotides: 3. The CDR3 spans 16 residues. Germline CDR1 SGHRS, CDR2 YFSETQ. Assay used: immunoSEQ multiplex PCR; TCRdb lists only in-frame clones, some missing. The repertoire holds over 100,000 clones, 75% to 95% seen once, with roughly 4% in the top ten. The clonotype comes from a human donor in good health. The donor label of this sample is uncertain. The sequencing input was blood. J is TRBJ2-6 and V is TRBV5-1; 7 positions agree with TRBD1. For the CDR3, the DNA is TGCGCCAGCAGCTCCGGGACAGACTCTGGGGCCAACGTCCTGACTTTC. It codes for CASSSGTDSGANVLTF.